The rows below give T cell receptor beta chains drawn from one sample of a study of Ad26.COV2.S vaccination and SARS-CoV-2 variants. TCRdb's table, derived via immunoSEQ multiplex PCR, lists solely in-frame clones and lacks some. The sample yields a few hundred thousand clones, 92% seen once. This sample comprised peripheral blood, obtained in a trial of Ad26.COV2.S vaccine versus placebo. These receptors were taken from a person aged 18-65 years who received the Ad26.COV2.S COVID-19 vaccine or a placebo. Each CDR3 is given with its conserved first and last residue. D genes are given only for firm matches. The size entry is marked missing in some rows and otherwise reads once, few, many or a size class.

CDR3: CASSLYILGQPQHF; DNA: TGTGCCAGCAGCTTGTATATTCTGGGTCAGCCCCAGCATTTT; size: .; V: TRBV5-5; D: .; J: TRBJ1-5
CDR3: CASSIAVGGAAEAFF; DNA: TGTGCCAGTAGTATAGCGGTGGGGGGCGCGGCTGAAGCTTTCTTT; size: .; V: TRBV19; D: .; J: TRBJ1-1
CDR3: CASSPGVVFIKYF; DNA: TGTGCCAGCAGCCCCGGGGTAGTATTCATTAAGTACTTC; size: .; V: TRBV11-2; D: .; J: TRBJ2-7
CDR3: CASSLGGGQPQHF; DNA: TGCGCCAGCAGCCTGGGGGGCGGGCAGCCCCAGCATTTT; size: .; V: TRBV4-3; D: .; J: TRBJ1-5
CDR3: CASRLDRGGSPLHF; DNA: TGCGCCAGCAGGCTTGACAGGGGTGGTTCACCCCTCCACTTT; size: .; V: TRBV4-3; D: TRBD1; J: TRBJ1-6
CDR3: CASSVVGSPATGELFF; DNA: TGTGCCAGCAGCGTAGTGGGTAGCCCTGCCACCGGGGAGCTGTTTTTT; size: .; V: TRBV9; D: .; J: TRBJ2-2
CDR3: CASSEQSSGANVLTF; DNA: TGTGCCAGCAGTGAACAGAGCTCTGGGGCCAACGTCCTGACTTTC; size: .; V: TRBV6-1; D: .; J: TRBJ2-6
CDR3: CASSVSSAAGGHGELFF; DNA: TGTGCCAGCAGCGTCAGCAGCGCGGCAGGGGGCCACGGGGAGCTGTTTTTT; size: .; V: TRBV9; D: TRBD1; J: TRBJ2-2
CDR3: CASGLGRGKSQTYEQYF; DNA: TGTGCTAGTGGTTTGGGAAGGGGGAAATCTCAAACCTACGAGCAGTACTTC; size: .; V: TRBV12-5; D: .; J: TRBJ2-7
CDR3: CSAYREGYTF; DNA: TGCAGTGCTTATCGTGAAGGCTACACCTTC; size: .; V: TRBV20-1; D: .; J: TRBJ1-2
CDR3: CASSLASGANTEAFF; DNA: TGTGCCAGCAGCTTAGCGTCAGGGGCGAACACTGAAGCTTTCTTT; size: few; V: TRBV7-9; D: .; J: TRBJ1-1
CDR3: CASSVDGSTDTQYF; DNA: TGTGCCAGCAGCGTAGACGGTAGCACAGATACGCAGTATTTT; size: .; V: TRBV9; D: .; J: TRBJ2-3
CDR3: CASSVQSSNTEAFF; DNA: TGTGCCAGCAGCGTACAGAGTTCCAACACTGAAGCTTTCTTT; size: .; V: TRBV9; D: .; J: TRBJ1-1
CDR3: CASSIGREDGYTF; DNA: TGTGCCAGTAGTATCGGCAGGGAGGATGGCTACACCTTC; size: .; V: TRBV19; D: .; J: TRBJ1-2
CDR3: CASRTGTNPLEFF; DNA: TGTGCCAGCAGAACCGGGACTAACCCTTTGGAGTTCTTC; size: .; V: TRBV12-3/TRBV12-4; D: TRBD2; J: TRBJ2-1
CDR3: CASSIMGQGPSGYTF; DNA: TGTGCCAGTAGTATAATGGGACAGGGTCCCTCGGGCTACACCTTC; size: .; V: TRBV19; D: TRBD1; J: TRBJ1-2
CDR3: CASSQAGGVGYTEAFF; DNA: TGTGCCAGCAGCCAAGCGGGGGGGGTAGGGTACACTGAAGCTTTCTTT; size: .; V: TRBV3-1/TRBV3-2; D: .; J: TRBJ1-1
CDR3: CASRGQGGEKLFF; DNA: TGTGCCAGTAGGGGACAGGGAGGTGAAAAACTGTTTTTT; size: .; V: TRBV19; D: TRBD1; J: TRBJ1-4
CDR3: CASKSSYNEQFF; DNA: TGTGCCAGCAAAAGTTCCTACAATGAGCAGTTCTTC; size: .; V: TRBV6-4; D: .; J: TRBJ2-1
CDR3: CASVGRSPYNEQFF; DNA: TGTGCCAGCGTGGGACGCAGTCCCTACAATGAGCAGTTCTTC; size: .; V: TRBV21-1; D: .; J: TRBJ2-1
CDR3: CASSLITDTQYF; DNA: TGTGCCAGCAGCCTAATCACAGATACGCAGTATTTT; size: .; V: TRBV7-2; D: .; J: TRBJ2-3
CDR3: CASSPGQGGFGREKLFF; DNA: TGCGCCAGCAGCCCAGGACAGGGGGGCTTCGGTCGTGAAAAACTGTTTTTT; size: once; V: TRBV4-3; D: TRBD1; J: TRBJ1-4
CDR3: CASSLGAGASISQPQHF; DNA: TGTGCCAGCAGCTTAGGTGCAGGGGCTAGTATCTCGCAGCCCCAGCATTTT; size: .; V: TRBV7-9; D: .; J: TRBJ1-5
CDR3: CAIRETRGGPYNEQFF; DNA: TGTGCCATCAGAGAGACACGAGGGGGGCCTTACAATGAGCAGTTCTTC; size: .; V: TRBV10-3; D: .; J: TRBJ2-1
CDR3: CASSPDRDYEQYF; DNA: TGTGCCAGCAGCCCCGACAGGGACTACGAGCAGTACTTC; size: once; V: TRBV6-5; D: TRBD1; J: TRBJ2-7
CDR3: CSVHPLGQAYNEQFF; DNA: TGCAGCGTCCACCCGTTGGGACAGGCTTACAATGAGCAGTTCTTC; size: few; V: TRBV29-1; D: TRBD1; J: TRBJ2-1
CDR3: CASQREETQYF; DNA: TGTGCCAGCCAAAGGGAGGAGACCCAGTACTTC; size: .; V: TRBV7-6; D: .; J: TRBJ2-5
CDR3: CSVEDRGKETQYF; DNA: TGCAGCGTTGAAGATCGGGGCAAAGAGACCCAGTACTTC; size: .; V: TRBV29-1; D: .; J: TRBJ2-5
CDR3: CASSLRARLTETQYF; DNA: TGTGCCAGCAGCTTGCGAGCCCGACTCACAGAGACCCAGTACTTC; size: .; V: TRBV5-6; D: .; J: TRBJ2-5